This record concerns one TCR beta chain sequence. During the 2 weeks before they entered the study, exposed participants had met someone with a PCR-confirmed or clinician-diagnosed COVID-19 case. The sample belongs to a study of blood T cell repertoires in COVID-19. About the study: Collection of acute and convalescent COVID-19 samples took place in the United States, Italy and Spain.

The repertoire was sequenced with immunoSEQ multiplex PCR; TCRdb's copy has only in-frame clones and lacks some. The table includes approximately 190,000 clones, 84% detected once. The sequencing sample was made of PBMCs or T cells enriched from blood (not recorded which). This clonotype was obtained from a woman aged 30 to 39 who had been exposed to COVID-19.

In DNA, the CDR3 is TGTGCCAGTAGTACCCCAGGGGCCCTCACTGAAGCTTTCTTT. Protein: CASSTPGALTEAFF. This chain joins TRBV19 and TRBJ1-1; TRBD1 might be the D (6 bases). Trimming took 4 bases from V and 4 from J, leaving 13 bases between them. This CDR3 is built from 14 residues. Germline V gene sequence: CDR1 LNHDA, CDR2 SQIVND (reference sequence). The full variable domain, in which reference TRBV19 and TRBJ1-1 provide the parts outside the CDR3, is DGGITQSPKYLFRKEGQNVTLSCEQNLNHDAMYWYRQDPGQGLRLIYYSQIVNDFQKGDIAEGYSVSREKKESFPLTVTSAQKNPTAFYLCASSTPGALTEAFFGQGTRLTVV.